What follows are 8 T cell receptor beta chains derived from one specimen sequenced in a study of blood T cell repertoires in COVID-19 (dated by TCRdb to the early 2020s). The library was produced with the immunoSEQ multiplex PCR assay. The immuneACCESS repertoire file appears here via TCRdb, limited to in-frame rearrangements. These files lack a portion of the clones; in checked studies, under half of the deficit traces to unresolved V genes, and the cause of the others is not known. Here the sample has 55,000 to 70,000 clones; 88% occur a single time. In total, the top ten clones hold 40% to 45% of the sample. The material sequenced was peripheral blood. All receptors derive from a woman aged 60-70 years with COVID-19, enrolled during active disease.

The rearrangement uses TRBV4-1 and TRBJ2-7; 10 bases map to TRBD1. Germline CDR1 and CDR2: MGHRA and YSYEKL. The CDR3 sequence is 17 residues long. Trimming took 3 bases from V and 4 from J; bases not matched to a gene: 12. CDR3 region: CASSHRVSGQGLYEQYF. Written as DNA, the CDR3 is TGCGCCAGCAGCCACCGCGTATCGGGACAGGGGTTGTACGAGCAGTACTTC.

The chain uses TRBV5-4 and TRBJ2-3, with TRBD1 matching over 9 bases. V trimming: 4 bases; J trimming: 2 bases; junction bases outside the gene matches: 5. This CDR3 has 15 amino acids. Germline V gives CDR1 SGHNT, CDR2 YYREEE (reference sequence). The CDR3 DNA is TGTGCCAGCAGCCTCGGACAGGGGAACACAGATACGCAGTATTTT. Protein: CASSLGQGNTDTQYF.

The chain couples TRBV4-1 to TRBJ2-1, with TRBD1 identical over 8 bases. This CDR3 is built from 15 residues. V shed 1 base and J 8 bases; nucleotides not matched to a gene: 7. Germline V lookup: CDR1 MGHRA, CDR2 YSYEKL. This chain's CDR3 is CASSQGAGGMDEQFF. For the CDR3, the DNA is TGCGCCAGCAGCCAAGGGGCAGGGGGCATGGATGAGCAGTTCTTC.

V usage is TRBV19 and J usage is TRBJ2-2; 7 bases agree with TRBD1. The J segment lost 2 bases and the V segment lost 5 bases, leaving 2 bases of the junction unmatched. Germline CDR1 LNHDA, CDR2 SQIVND (reference sequence). This CDR3 is 14 amino acids long. The CDR3, as DNA: TGTGCCAGTAGTCGGGACAGAAACACCGGGGAGCTGTTTTTT. Its translation is CASSRDRNTGELFF. Full variable domain (remainder filled in from reference TRBV19 and TRBJ2-2): DGGITQSPKYLFRKEGQNVTLSCEQNLNHDAMYWYRQDPGQGLRLIYYSQIVNDFQKGDIAEGYSVSREKKESFPLTVTSAQKNPTAFYLCASSRDRNTGELFFGEGSRLTVL.

This chain uses TRBV30 with TRBJ2-7; TRBD1 is a possible D gene (6 bases). The V end lost 0 bases, the J end lost 3 bases, and 6 bases lay between the germline ends. This CDR3 region has 12 residues. CDR1 and CDR2 (germline): GTSNPN, SVGIG (reference sequence). CDR3 bases: TGTGCCTGGAGTGTACAGGGCTACGAGCAGTACTTC. It specifies CAWSVQGYEQYF.

CDR3 in amino acids: CASSLGPYVVGTDTQYF. The CDR3 nucleotides read TGCGCCAGCAGCTTGGGCCCCTATGTTGTGGGCACAGATACGCAGTATTTT. The chain combines TRBV5-1 with TRBJ2-3; no reliable D call. The V gene's germline CDR1 is SGHRS and CDR2 YFSETQ. The germline V and J ends were trimmed by 0 bases and 1 base, with 15 bases remaining between them. The CDR3 sequence is 17 residues long.

This clone was seen only a few times. V usage is TRBV7-9 and J usage is TRBJ1-3; TRBD1 matches 9 bases. From germline, CDR1 is SEHNR and CDR2 FQNEAQ (reference sequence). The CDR3 runs to 14 residues. The junction had 3 bases not matched to a gene; V was cut back by 5 bases and J by 4 bases. CDR3 protein: CASSGTGKGNTIYF. CDR3 DNA: TGTGCCAGCAGCGGGACAGGGAAAGGAAACACCATATATTTT.

The chain couples TRBV30 to TRBJ1-3; 7 positions agree with TRBD1. J was trimmed by 2 bases and V by 4 bases; bases with no gene match: 8. Germline V gene sequence: CDR1 GTSNPN, CDR2 SVGIG (reference sequence). This CDR3 has 15 amino acids. CDR3 nucleotide sequence: TGTGCCTGGATAAAGGGGGCTAGGGCTGGAAACACCATATATTTT. Translation: CAWIKGARAGNTIYF.